The text below deals with one TCR beta chain. The antigen this receptor binds is unknown. It has no much larger one-base neighbor in the sample; base qualities were not kept. These data come from a study of immunodeficiency (dated by TCRdb to the late 2010s). Background for the entire study: Repertoire analysis was done to look for VDJ recombination defects and oligoclonality.

The junction shows trimming of 0 bases on V and 0 bases on J, plus 8 bases between the germline ends. CDR1 and CDR2 are read off the germline V gene as SGHRS and YFSETQ. Inclusive of the bounding cysteine and phenylalanine, the CDR3 is 15 residues long. The retained sequence is limited to the CDR3, 45 bases, with the frame set at the first base. Overall results and qualifications from the work: Severe oligoclonality, judged by top-100 and total clonotype frequencies, was seen in patient CD8+ but not CD4+ T cells. Compared with control CD8+ T cells, patient CD8+ T cells had restricted TRB V-J pairing and reduced productive entropy. In entropy comparisons, n=3 (open circles) was shown for patients versus healthy controls, and a thymic development effect was only suggested as possible.

Genomic DNA was extracted using the QIAamp DNA Blood Mini Kit and was submitted for immunoSEQ repertoire analysis. CDR3 regions were amplified by multiplex PCR from a standard quantity of genomic DNA template. The PCR products underwent sequencing on an Illumina platform. The study's processing was this. Sequences were aligned to a reference, with V, D and J gene definitions taken from IMGT. To eliminate PCR and sequencing errors, a nearest-neighbor clustering algorithm combined closely related sequences. V, D and J usage was examined in productive unique and total sequences using ImmunoSEQ Analyzer tools along with R version 3.6.1. The source is immuneACCESS, and TCRdb retained only in-frame sequences with V and J called. Part of the clones is not carried over; for the studies checked, unresolved V genes explain less than half of this, and the remainder is unexplained. Clonal size and the V and J genes are those of that table, whereas D and trimming came from the DNA. The table for this sample lists around 3,500 clones; 89% of them were counted only once. The ten largest clones add up to approximately 12% of the sample.

CD3+CD8+ T cells were sorted from fresh PBMCs before TCR sequencing. The receptor comes from a human donor in good health. The specimen sequenced was CD8+ T cells from blood. Here the chain combines TRBV5-1 and TRBJ2-3; perhaps TRBD1 is the D gene, with 6 bases matching. The CDR3: CASSLGQGSTDTQYF. The DNA reads as follows: TGCGCCAGCAGCTTGGGGCAGGGGAGCACAGATACGCAGTATTTT.